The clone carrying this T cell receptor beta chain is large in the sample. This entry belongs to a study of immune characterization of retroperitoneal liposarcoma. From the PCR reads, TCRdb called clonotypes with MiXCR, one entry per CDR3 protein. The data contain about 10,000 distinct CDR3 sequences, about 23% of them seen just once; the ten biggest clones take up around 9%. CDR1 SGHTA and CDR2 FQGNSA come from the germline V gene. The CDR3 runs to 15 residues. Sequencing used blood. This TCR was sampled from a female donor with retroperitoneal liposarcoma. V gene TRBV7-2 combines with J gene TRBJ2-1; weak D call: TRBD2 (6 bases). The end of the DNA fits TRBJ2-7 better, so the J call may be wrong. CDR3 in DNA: TGTGCCAGCAGCCCCCGCGGGAAGGGCGCCGACGAGCAGTACTTC. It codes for CASSPRGKGADEQYF.